This record concerns one TCR beta chain sequence. Its specific antigen is unknown. The sample holds no much larger clone one base away, and base qualities are not on file. CDR1 and CDR2 (SGHRS, YFSETQ) derive from the germline V gene. V lost 4 bases and J lost 1 base; the stretch between them is 12 bases long. The CDR3, from cysteine to phenylalanine, totals 14 residues. The entry retains the CDR3 DNA only, 42 bases that are in frame from base 1. The label giving this sample's time point can be read as: newly diagnosed GD, antithyroid drugs for less than 3 months. For both TCR sequencing and RNA sequencing, RNA was extracted from PBMCs in TRIzol. Graves' disease was diagnosed according to American Thyroid Association guidelines. Recruitment of patients was carried out at an endocrinology department in Xi'an, China. From each patient, around 8.3 milliliters of peripheral blood was collected into an EDTA anticoagulant tube. Ficoll Paque Plus density gradient separation was used to isolate PBMCs, and no further T cell sorting was performed. An Agilent 2100 Bioanalyzer and agarose gel were used to check RNA quality, and a NanoDrop 2000 was used to measure RNA concentration.

Library preparation employed multiplex PCR. The data were produced on an Illumina HiSeq 4000. To build TCR beta libraries, CDR3 regions were amplified by Arm-PCR using iRepertoire HTBI primers. Gel purification was performed on PCR products prior to sequencing. In the source study's methods: Gene usage analysis of CDR3 amino acid clonotypes used the 60 to 80 TRBV and more than 13 TRBJ segments found across samples. COPE and FqMerger were used to merge filtered high-quality paired reads into contigs. Contigs were aligned with BLAST to IMGT TRBV, TRBD and TRBJ reference genes, and CDR3 was defined per IMGT. Any clonotype with a frequency above 0.1% was classified as a highly expanded clone. Shannon entropy served as the measure of repertoire diversity, while the Gini coefficient captured V-J evenness. A clonotype found in more than one individual was treated as public. The public reads were run again by TCRdb, first through fastp at Q25 and then through MiXCR, and only productive beta chains were kept. Under each unique CDR3 protein, matching rows form one entry showing the most common genes and DNA. The V and J calls were determined by TCRdb, not by the authors. This sample gives some 600,000 distinct CDR3 sequences in total; roughly 16% of them show up just once. Around 13% of the sample is taken by the ten largest.

The data derive from a study of regulatory T cells in long-lasting Graves disease (dated by TCRdb to 2020 to 2022). For the study in its entirety: In the newly diagnosed Graves' disease group, patients had been taking antithyroid drugs for less than 3 months. Patients with persistent Graves' disease were compared with patients with newly diagnosed Graves' disease using TCR sequencing and RNA sequencing of peripheral blood. The study was registered as a clinical trial and conducted in China. A total of 33 samples were covered by TCR sequencing, comprising approximately 13 persistent and around 20 newly diagnosed Graves' disease patients.

Beyond this particular receptor, the publication reports: The authors noted that the small sample size was a limitation that may lower accuracy. Peripheral blood alone was examined, since thyroid tissue, which constituted the primary lesion, could not be accessed. Lower TCR Shannon entropy and fewer highly expanded clones were observed in persistent Graves' disease patients than in newly diagnosed patients, which suggested clonal expansion. Persistent patients shared more public clonotypes among themselves (around 2,500) than newly diagnosed patients did (nearly 1,000). TRBV28, TRBJ1-2 and TRBJ2-5 were preferentially used in persistent disease, while TRBV20-1 and TRBJ2-1 were favored in newly diagnosed disease. Sequencing and analysis were restricted to the TCR beta chain.

The sample was also reused in another study, on T cells in Graves' hyperthyroidism and ophthalmopathy. The second study's paper adds: Stable Graves' hyperthyroidism was defined as the absence of progression to ophthalmopathy over 18 months of follow-up. Hyperthyroidism patients were aged 18 to 65 years and newly diagnosed, with disease duration of less than 2 months. The study excluded patients with uncontrolled infections, other autoimmune diseases, pregnancy or lactation. Diagnoses relied on clinical symptoms, serum thyroxine and TRAb, thyroid ultrasound and orbital computed tomography. For the first round of RT-PCR on the TCR CDR3, the HTBI primer set was used together with the Qiagen OneStep RT-PCR kit. Blood samples also contained most of the expanded thyroid clonotypes (frequency above 0.001), which suggests that blood repertoires may reflect thyroid immune responses. A 13 V-J signature model separated ophthalmopathy from stable hyperthyroidism, with 87.88% sensitivity and around 84% specificity in cross-validation and 80%/75% in testing. In validation, the model predicted progression to ophthalmopathy with approximately 71% sensitivity and less than 75% specificity, a median of 6.5 months before onset. TCR V-J signatures able to tell the groups apart were searched for in a discovery cohort of 90 to 100 patients, of whom more than 40 had Graves' ophthalmopathy and about 60 had stable Graves' hyperthyroidism. Whether ophthalmopathy could be predicted prospectively was tested in an independent validation cohort made up of 18 hyperthyroidism patients plus 17 patients who later progressed to ophthalmopathy. For training and testing, the 100 or so patients in the discovery cohort were randomly divided in a 7:3 ratio. The study also compared thyroid tissue and blood T-cell repertoires from a handful of Graves' hyperthyroidism patients. After blood sampling, hyperthyroidism patients were treated with methimazole at a starting dose of 30 mg daily, and ophthalmopathy patients were treated with high-dose intravenous methylprednisolone. A second multiplex PCR round built the libraries, followed by size selection and purification. Libraries were sequenced paired-end with 100 bp reads on an Illumina HiSeq2000. SOAPnuke was used to process the raw data, throwing out any read that contained adapters or uncalled bases, had a mean Phred below 15, or lacked an exact constant-primer or identifier match. COPE v1.2.5 was used to merge the high-quality paired reads, and each unique nucleotide sequence was defined as a clonotype. MiTCR v1.1 was used to align clonotypes to the IMGT TRBV, TRBD and TRBJ reference segments. The analysis was restricted to V-J combinations with a frequency above 0.0001, which together covered 99.2% of the repertoires. The TCS score was defined as the ratio of F50 (clonal expansion) to E x V (chaos), calculated using BLOSUM62-based TCRdist between CDR3 peptides within each V-J. Welch's t-statistics and random forest reduced 500 to 650 V-J features to 13, which were used in a naive Bayes classifier (R e1071). Sample size was not statistically predetermined, and blinding of investigators to group allocation was not performed. The paper reports TCR Vbeta CDR3 sequencing of over 120 peripheral blood samples: around 45 ophthalmopathy, fewer than 80 hyperthyroidism and 17 progressor patients.

This receptor was identified in a man between 18 and 35 years old with Graves disease. Donor details come from another sample of the same person, matched by shared clones. The V and J segments used are TRBV5-1 and TRBJ2-7, with no reliable assignment of the D segment. The source was peripheral blood mononuclear cells (PBMCs), collected at new diagnosis, from a patient treated with antithyroid drugs. Here the CDR3 is given as CASSPKGMSYEQYF. The nucleotide sequence reads TGCGCCAGCAGCCCCAAGGGCATGTCCTACGAGCAGTACTTC.